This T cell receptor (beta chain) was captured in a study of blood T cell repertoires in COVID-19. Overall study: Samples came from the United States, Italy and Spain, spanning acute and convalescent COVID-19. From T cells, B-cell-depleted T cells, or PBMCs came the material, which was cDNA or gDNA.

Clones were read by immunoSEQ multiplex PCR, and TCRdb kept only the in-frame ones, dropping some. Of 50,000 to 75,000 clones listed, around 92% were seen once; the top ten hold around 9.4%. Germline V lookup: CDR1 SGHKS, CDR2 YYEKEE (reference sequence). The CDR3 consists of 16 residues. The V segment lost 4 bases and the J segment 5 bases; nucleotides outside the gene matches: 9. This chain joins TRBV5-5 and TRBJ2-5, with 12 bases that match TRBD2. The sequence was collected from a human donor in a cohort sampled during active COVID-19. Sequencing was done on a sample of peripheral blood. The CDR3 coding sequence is TGTGCCAGCAGCCGAATGACTAGCGGGAGTATTGAGACCCAGTACTTC. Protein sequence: CASSRMTSGSIETQYF. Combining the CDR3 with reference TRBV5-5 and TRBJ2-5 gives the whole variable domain DAGVTQSPTHLIKTRGQQVTLRCSPISGHKSVSWYQQVLGQGPQFIFQYYEKEERGRGNFPDRFSARQFPNYSSELNVNALLLGDSALYLCASSRMTSGSIETQYFGPGTRLLVL.